This TCR beta chain was retrieved from a study of CD8 T cells in ankylosing spondylitis. Quantitative 5'-RACE with molecular barcodes generated TCR beta libraries. Each CDR3 protein gets one entry after TCRdb re-called the 5' RACE reads with MiXCR. This sample yields over 400,000 distinct CDR3 sequences, of which about 25% are seen a single time; roughly 0.8% belongs to the top ten. Findings of the study overall: What seemed typical of ankylosing spondylitis blood was a TCR beta motif built from roughly 8 highly homologous variants. Earlier authors reported some of these motif variants in reactive arthritis synovial fluid and blood. Matched ankylosing spondylitis synovial fluid reportedly showed significant enrichment of disease-linked clones.

The V and J ends lost 7 bases and 4 bases, in that order; junction bases with no gene match: 12. Germline loops: CDR1 DFQATT, CDR2 SNEGSKA (reference sequence). CDR3 length: 14 amino acids. A word on this clonotype: The antigen is not known.

This TCR was sampled from a male donor with ankylosing spondylitis. Specimen: blood, either unsorted or a sorted T cell fraction (not recorded which). This rearrangement joins TRBV20-1 to TRBJ2-5, with 7 positions matching TRBD2. Written as DNA, the CDR3 is TGCAGTGTCCTCCTAGCGGCCTGGGGAGAGACCCAGTACTTC. Amino acids: CSVLLAAWGETQYF.